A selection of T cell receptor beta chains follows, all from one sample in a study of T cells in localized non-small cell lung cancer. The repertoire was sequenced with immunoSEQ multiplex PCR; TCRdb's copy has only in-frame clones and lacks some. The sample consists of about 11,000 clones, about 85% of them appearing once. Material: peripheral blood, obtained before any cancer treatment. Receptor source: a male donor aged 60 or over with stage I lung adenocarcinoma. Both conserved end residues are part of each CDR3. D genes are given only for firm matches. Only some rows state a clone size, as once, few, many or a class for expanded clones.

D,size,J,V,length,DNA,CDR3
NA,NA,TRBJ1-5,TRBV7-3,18,TGTGCCAGCAGCTTAATGCCTAACGGTCTGGGGGGCAATCAGCCCCAGCATTTT,CASSLMPNGLGGNQPQHF
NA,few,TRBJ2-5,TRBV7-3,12,TGTGCCAGCAGCCCGAAGGTTGTGACCCAGTACTTC,CASSPKVVTQYF
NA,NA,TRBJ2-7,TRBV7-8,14,TGTGCCAGCAGCTTAGAGCCTTTAGCCAAGGCGCAGTACTTC,CASSLEPLAKAQYF
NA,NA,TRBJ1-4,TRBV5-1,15,TGCGCCAGCAGCTTGAGTCAGGGAGCTAATGAAAAACTGTTTTTT,CASSLSQGANEKLFF
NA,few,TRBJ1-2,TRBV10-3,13,TGTGCCATCAGTAAACAGGGCGGAGGTGGCTACACCTTC,CAISKQGGGGYTF
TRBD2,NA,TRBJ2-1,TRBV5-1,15,TGCGCCAGCAGCAATAGCGGGGGGTCCTACAATGAGCAGTTCTTC,CASSNSGGSYNEQFF
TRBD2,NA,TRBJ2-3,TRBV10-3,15,TGTGCCACCAGATACAGCGGGGGGGCCGAAGATACGCAGTATTTT,CATRYSGGAEDTQYF
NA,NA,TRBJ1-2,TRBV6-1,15,TGTGCCAGCAGTCCCGACCCGAATGGTTCATATGGCTACACCTTC,CASSPDPNGSYGYTF
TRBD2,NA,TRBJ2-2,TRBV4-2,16,TGTGCCAGCAGCCAAGATCGTAGCGGGGGGACCGGGGAGCTGTTTTTT,CASSQDRSGGTGELFF
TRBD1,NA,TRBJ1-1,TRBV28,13,TGTGCCAGCGGGGACAGGGTCAACTTCGAAGCTTTCTTT,CASGDRVNFEAFF
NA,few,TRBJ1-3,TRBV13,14,TGTGCCAGCAGCTTCCGAACTGGGGGAAACACCATATATTTT,CASSFRTGGNTIYF
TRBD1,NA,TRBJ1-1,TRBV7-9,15,TGTGCCAGCAGCTTAGAAGGACAGGGGAACACTGAAGCTTTCTTT,CASSLEGQGNTEAFF
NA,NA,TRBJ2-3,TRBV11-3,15,TGTGCCAGCAGTGAATGGACGGGTAGCACAGATACGCAGTATTTT,CASSEWTGSTDTQYF
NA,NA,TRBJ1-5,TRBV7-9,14,TGTGCCAGCAGCCCGACAGGAGGGGATCAGCCCCAGCATTTT,CASSPTGGDQPQHF
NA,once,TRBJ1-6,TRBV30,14,TGTGCCTGGACCGGCTTGGTCAGTAATTCACCCCTCCACTTT,CAWTGLVSNSPLHF
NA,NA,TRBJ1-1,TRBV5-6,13,TGTGCCAGCAGCTTGGCCGCGGGTCCTGAAGCTTTCTTT,CASSLAAGPEAFF
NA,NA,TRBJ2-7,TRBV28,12,TGTGCCAGCAGTTTCTCCCCCTACGAGCAGTACTTC,CASSFSPYEQYF
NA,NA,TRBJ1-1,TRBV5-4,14,TGTGCCAGCAGCTTGGAACAGGGTCTGACTGAAGCTTTCTTT,CASSLEQGLTEAFF
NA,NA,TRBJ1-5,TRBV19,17,TGTGCCAGTAGTATCGATGGCCAGGCGAGTAACAATCAGCCCCAGCATTTT,CASSIDGQASNNQPQHF
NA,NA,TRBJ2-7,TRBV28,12,TGTGCCAGCAGTTTGATGGGGGACGAGCAGTACTTC,CASSLMGDEQYF
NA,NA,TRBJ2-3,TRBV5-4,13,TGTGCCAGCAGCCGAGACCCGATAGATACGCAGTATTTT,CASSRDPIDTQYF
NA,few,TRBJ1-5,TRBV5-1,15,TGCGCCAGCAGCGTGTCTGGGCAGTTCAATCAGCCCCAGCATTTT,CASSVSGQFNQPQHF
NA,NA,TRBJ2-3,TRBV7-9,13,TGTGCCAGCATTCGGGTTAGCACAGATACGCAGTATTTT,CASIRVSTDTQYF
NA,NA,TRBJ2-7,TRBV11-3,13,TGTGCCAGCAGCCTAGATGGCTCGCGCGAGCAGTACTTC,CASSLDGSREQYF
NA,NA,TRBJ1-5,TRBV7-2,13,TGTGCCAGCAGCCCCGACGGGGAGCAGCCCCAGCATTTT,CASSPDGEQPQHF
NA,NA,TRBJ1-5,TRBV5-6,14,TGTGCCAGCAGCAAGGGACGGACAAATCAGCCCCAGCATTTT,CASSKGRTNQPQHF
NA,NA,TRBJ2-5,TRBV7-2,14,TGTGCCAGCAGCCCGGAAGGCCGATTAAATTCCCAGTACTTC,CASSPEGRLNSQYF
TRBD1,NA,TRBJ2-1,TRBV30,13,TGTGCCTGGAGGGACAGGGGTCGGGTTGAGCAGTTCTTC,CAWRDRGRVEQFF
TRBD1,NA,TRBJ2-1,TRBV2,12,TGTGCCAGCAGTGACCCCGACAGGGCTGGGTTCTTC,CASSDPDRAGFF
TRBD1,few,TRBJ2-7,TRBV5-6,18,TGTGCCAGCACCTCAAGGGGCTTTGCCGGGACAGGGTATTTAGGGCAGTACTTC,CASTSRGFAGTGYLGQYF
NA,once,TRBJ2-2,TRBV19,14,TGTGCCAGTAGTAGGGGGGCTTACACCGGGGAGCTGTTTTTT,CASSRGAYTGELFF